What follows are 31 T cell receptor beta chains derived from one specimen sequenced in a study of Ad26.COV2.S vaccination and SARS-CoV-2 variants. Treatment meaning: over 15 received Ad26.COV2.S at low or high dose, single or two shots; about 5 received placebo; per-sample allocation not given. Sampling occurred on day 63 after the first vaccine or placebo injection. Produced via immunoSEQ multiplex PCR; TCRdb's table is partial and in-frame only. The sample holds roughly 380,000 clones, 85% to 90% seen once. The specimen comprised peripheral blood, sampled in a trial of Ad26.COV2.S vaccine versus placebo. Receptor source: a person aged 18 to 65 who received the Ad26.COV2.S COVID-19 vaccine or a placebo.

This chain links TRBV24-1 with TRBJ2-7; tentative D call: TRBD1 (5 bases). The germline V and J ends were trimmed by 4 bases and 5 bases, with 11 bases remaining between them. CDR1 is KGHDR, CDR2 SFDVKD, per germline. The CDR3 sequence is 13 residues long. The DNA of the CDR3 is TGTGCCACCAGTGAGATAGGGGCCGACGAGCAGTACTTC. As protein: CATSEIGADEQYF.

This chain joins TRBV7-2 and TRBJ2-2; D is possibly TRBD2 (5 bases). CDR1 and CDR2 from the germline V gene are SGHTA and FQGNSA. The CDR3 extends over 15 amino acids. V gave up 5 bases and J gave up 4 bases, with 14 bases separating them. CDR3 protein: CASSLERVVTGELFF. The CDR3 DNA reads TGTGCCAGCAGCCTCGAGAGGGTGGTCACCGGGGAGCTGTTTTTT. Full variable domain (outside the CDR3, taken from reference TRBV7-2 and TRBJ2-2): GAGVSQSPSNKVTEKGKDVELRCDPISGHTALYWYRQSLGQGLEFLIYFQGNSAPDKSGLPSDRFSAERTGGSVSTLTIQRTQQEDSAVYLCASSLERVVTGELFFGEGSRLTVL.

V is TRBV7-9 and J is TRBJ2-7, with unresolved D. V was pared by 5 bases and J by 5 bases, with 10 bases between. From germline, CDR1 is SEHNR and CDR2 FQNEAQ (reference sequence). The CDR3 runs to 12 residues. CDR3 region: CASSENPHEQYF. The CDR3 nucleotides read TGTGCCAGCAGCGAAAATCCTCACGAGCAGTACTTC.

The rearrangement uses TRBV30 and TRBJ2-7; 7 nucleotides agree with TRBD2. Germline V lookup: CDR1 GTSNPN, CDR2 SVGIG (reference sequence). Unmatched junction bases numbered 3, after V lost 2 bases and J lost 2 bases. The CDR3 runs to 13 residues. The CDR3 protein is CAWSRGGTYEQYF. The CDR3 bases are TGTGCCTGGAGTCGCGGGGGTACCTACGAGCAGTACTTC.

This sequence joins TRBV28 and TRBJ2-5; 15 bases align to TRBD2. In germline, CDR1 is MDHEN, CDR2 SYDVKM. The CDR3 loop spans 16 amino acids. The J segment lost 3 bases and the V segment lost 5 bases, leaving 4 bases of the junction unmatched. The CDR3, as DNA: TGTGCCAGCAGTCTGGGACTAGCGGGAGGAGAAGAGACCCAGTACTTC. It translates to CASSLGLAGGEETQYF.

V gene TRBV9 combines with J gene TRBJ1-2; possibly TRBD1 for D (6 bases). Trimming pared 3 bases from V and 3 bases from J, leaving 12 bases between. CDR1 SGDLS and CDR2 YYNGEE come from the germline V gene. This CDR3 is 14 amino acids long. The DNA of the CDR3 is TGTGCCAGCAGCGCCGTAGGGGGTTACTATGGCTACACCTTC. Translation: CASSAVGGYYGYTF.

CDR3 coding DNA: TGTGCCAGCAGGAAAGCGGGGGGGACAGCCTACGAGCAGTACTTC. Translating it yields CASRKAGGTAYEQYF. The rearrangement links TRBV11-1 to TRBJ2-7, with 10 bases that match TRBD2. Germline values: CDR1 SGHAT, CDR2 FQDESV (reference sequence). Trimming removed 6 bases from V and 2 bases from J; junction bases left unmatched: 7. This CDR3 spans 15 amino acids.

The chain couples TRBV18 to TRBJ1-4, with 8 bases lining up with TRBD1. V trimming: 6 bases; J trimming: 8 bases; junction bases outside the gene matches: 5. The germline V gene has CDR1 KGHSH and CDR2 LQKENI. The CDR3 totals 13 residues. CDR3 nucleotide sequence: TGTGCCAGCTCGCTCCGGGACAGGGAAAAACTGTTTTTT. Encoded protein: CASSLRDREKLFF.

The CDR3 DNA sequence: TGCGCCAGCAGCCAAGACAGGGGCAGTATTCAGCCCCAGCATTTT. Amino acid sequence: CASSQDRGSIQPQHF. V usage is TRBV4-3 and J usage is TRBJ1-5, with D perhaps TRBD1 (6 bases). Trimming pared 0 bases from V and 6 bases from J, leaving 12 bases between. The CDR3 contains 15 residues. Germline values: CDR1 LGHNA, CDR2 YSLEER.

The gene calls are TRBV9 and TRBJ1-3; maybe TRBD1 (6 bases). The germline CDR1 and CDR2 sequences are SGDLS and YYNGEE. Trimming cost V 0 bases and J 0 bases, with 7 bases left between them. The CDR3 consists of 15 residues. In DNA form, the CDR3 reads TGTGCCAGCAGCGTAGCAGGGGACTCTGGAAACACCATATATTTT. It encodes CASSVAGDSGNTIYF.

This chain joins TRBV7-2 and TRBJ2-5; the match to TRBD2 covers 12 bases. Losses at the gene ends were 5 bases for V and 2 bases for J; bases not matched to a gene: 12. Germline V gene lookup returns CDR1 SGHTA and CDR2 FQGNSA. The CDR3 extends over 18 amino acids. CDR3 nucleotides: TGTGCCAGCAGCCATACCGCGCTAGCGGGGGGGGGACAAGAGACCCAGTACTTC. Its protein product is CASSHTALAGGGQETQYF.

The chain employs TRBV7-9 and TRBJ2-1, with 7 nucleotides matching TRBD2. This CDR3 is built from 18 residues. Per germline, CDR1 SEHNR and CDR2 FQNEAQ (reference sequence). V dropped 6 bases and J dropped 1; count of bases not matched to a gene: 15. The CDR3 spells CASRNLRGLDFSYNEQFF. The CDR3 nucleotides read TGTGCCAGCAGAAACCTGCGCGGACTAGATTTTTCCTACAATGAGCAGTTCTTC.

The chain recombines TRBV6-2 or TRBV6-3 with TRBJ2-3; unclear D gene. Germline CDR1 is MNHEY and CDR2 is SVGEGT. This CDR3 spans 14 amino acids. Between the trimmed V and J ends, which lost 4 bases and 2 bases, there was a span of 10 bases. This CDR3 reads CASSFRRYTDTQYF. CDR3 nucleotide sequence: TGTGCCAGCAGTTTCAGGCGGTACACAGATACGCAGTATTTT.

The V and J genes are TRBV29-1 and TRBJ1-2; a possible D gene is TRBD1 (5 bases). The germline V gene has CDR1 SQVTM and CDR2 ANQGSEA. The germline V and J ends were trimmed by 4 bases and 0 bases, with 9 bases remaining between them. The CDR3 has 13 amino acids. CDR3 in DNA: TGCAGCGTTGCCGGGGGAGCTAACTATGGCTACACCTTC. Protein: CSVAGGANYGYTF.

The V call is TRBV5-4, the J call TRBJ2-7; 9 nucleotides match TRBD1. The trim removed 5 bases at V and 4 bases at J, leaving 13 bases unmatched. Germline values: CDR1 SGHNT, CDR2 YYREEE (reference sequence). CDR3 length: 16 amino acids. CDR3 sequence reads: CASSRLVGQGTYEQYF. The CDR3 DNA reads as TGTGCCAGCAGTCGACTAGTCGGACAGGGGACTTACGAGCAGTACTTC.

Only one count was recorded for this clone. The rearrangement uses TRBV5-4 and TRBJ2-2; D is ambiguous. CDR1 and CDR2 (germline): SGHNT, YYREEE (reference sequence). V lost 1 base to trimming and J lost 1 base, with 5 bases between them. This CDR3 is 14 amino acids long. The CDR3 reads CASSLSGNTGELFF. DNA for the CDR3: TGTGCCAGCAGCTTGTCGGGGAACACCGGGGAGCTGTTTTTT.

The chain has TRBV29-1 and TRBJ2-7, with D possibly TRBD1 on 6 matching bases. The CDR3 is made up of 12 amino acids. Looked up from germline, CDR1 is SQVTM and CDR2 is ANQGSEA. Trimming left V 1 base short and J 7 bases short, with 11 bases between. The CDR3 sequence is CSVEGGRGEQYF. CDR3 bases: TGCAGCGTTGAAGGGGGCAGGGGTGAGCAGTACTTC.

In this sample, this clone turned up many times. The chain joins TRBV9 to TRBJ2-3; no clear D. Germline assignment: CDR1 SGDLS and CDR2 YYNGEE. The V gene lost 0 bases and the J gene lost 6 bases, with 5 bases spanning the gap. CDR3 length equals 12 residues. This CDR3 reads CASSVGQDTQYF. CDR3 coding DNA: TGTGCCAGCAGCGTAGGTCAGGATACGCAGTATTTT.

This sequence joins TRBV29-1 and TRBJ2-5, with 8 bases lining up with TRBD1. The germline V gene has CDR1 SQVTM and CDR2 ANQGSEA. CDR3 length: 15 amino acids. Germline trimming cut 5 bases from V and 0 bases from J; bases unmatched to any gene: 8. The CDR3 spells CSVPGQGLYQETQYF. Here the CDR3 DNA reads TGCAGCGTTCCCGGACAGGGACTGTACCAAGAGACCCAGTACTTC.

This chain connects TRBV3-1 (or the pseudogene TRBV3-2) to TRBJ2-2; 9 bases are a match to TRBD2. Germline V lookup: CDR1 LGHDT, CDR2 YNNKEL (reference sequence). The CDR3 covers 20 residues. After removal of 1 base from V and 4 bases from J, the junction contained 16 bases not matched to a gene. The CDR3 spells CASSQATGRGGLGGTGELFF. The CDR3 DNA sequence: TGTGCCAGCAGCCAAGCCACAGGGCGGGGGGGCCTCGGCGGCACCGGGGAGCTGTTTTTT.

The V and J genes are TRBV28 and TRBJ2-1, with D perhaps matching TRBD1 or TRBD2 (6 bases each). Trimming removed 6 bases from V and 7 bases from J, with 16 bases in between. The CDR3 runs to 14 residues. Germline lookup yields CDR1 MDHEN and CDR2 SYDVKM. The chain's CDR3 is CASSLRGPRNEQFF. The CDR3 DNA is TGTGCCAGCAGCCTCCGGGGGCCTCGGAATGAGCAGTTCTTC.

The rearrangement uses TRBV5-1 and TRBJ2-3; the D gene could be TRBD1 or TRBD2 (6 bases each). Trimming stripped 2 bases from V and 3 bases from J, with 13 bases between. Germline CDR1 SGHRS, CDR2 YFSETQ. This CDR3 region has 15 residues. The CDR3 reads CASSFVGGGTDTQYF. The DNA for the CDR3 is TGCGCCAGCAGCTTTGTAGGGGGAGGAACAGATACGCAGTATTTT.

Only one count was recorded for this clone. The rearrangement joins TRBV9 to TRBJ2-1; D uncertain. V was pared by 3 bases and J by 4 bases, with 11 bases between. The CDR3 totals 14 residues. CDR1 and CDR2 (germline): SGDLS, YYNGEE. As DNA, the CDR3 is TGTGCCAGCAGCGGAGCCCCACAGTACAATGAGCAGTTCTTC. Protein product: CASSGAPQYNEQFF.

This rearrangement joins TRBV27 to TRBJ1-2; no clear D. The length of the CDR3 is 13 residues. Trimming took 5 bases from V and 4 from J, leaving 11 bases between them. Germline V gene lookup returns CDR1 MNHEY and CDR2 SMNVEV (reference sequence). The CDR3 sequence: CASSGKGPYGYTF. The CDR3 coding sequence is TGTGCCAGCAGTGGGAAAGGACCCTATGGCTACACCTTC.

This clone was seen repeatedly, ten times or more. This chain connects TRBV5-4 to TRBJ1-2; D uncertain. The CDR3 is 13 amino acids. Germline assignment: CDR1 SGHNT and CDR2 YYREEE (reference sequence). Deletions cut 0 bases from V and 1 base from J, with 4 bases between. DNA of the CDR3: TGTGCCAGCAGCTTGGACAATAACTATGGCTACACCTTC. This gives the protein CASSLDNNYGYTF. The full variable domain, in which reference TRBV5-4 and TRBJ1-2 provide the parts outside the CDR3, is ETGVTQSPTHLIKTRGQQVTLRCSSQSGHNTVSWYQQALGQGPQFIFQYYREEENGRGNFPPRFSGLQFPNYSSELNVNALELDDSALYLCASSLDNNYGYTFGSGTRLTVV.

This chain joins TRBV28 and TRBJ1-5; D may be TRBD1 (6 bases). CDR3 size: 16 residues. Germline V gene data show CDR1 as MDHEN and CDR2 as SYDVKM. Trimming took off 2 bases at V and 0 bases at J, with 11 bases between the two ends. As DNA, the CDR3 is TGTGCCAGCAGTTTAACAGGGAGATATAGCAATCAGCCCCAGCATTTT. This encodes CASSLTGRYSNQPQHF.

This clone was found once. The CDR3 loop reads CASSSGLVSQETQYF. CDR3 DNA: TGTGCCAGCAGCTCCGGACTAGTATCCCAAGAGACCCAGTACTTC. The genes are TRBV7-3 and TRBJ2-5, with 7 bases lining up with TRBD2. Germline assignment: CDR1 SGHTA and CDR2 FQGTGA. The CDR3 is made up of 15 amino acids. Germline trimming cut 4 bases from V and 1 base from J; bases unmatched to any gene: 6. The entire variable domain, with the rest obtained from reference TRBV7-3 and TRBJ2-5, is as follows: GAGVSQTPSNKVTEKGKYVELRCDPISGHTALYWYRQSLGQGPEFLIYFQGTGAADDSGLPNDRFFAVRPEGSVSTLKIQRTERGDSAVYLCASSSGLVSQETQYFGPGTRLLVL.

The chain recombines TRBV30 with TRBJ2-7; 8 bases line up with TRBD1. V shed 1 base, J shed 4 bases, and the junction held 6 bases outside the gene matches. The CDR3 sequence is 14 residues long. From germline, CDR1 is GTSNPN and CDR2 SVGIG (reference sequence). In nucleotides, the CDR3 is TGTGCCTGGAGTGCGGACAGGGTCGGGTACGAGCAGTACTTC. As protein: CAWSADRVGYEQYF. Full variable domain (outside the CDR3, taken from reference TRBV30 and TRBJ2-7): SQTIHQWPATLVQPVGSPLSLECTVEGTSNPNLYWYRQAAGRGLQLLFYSVGIGQISSEVPQNLSASRPQDRQFILSSKKLLLSDSGFYLCAWSADRVGYEQYFGPGTRLTVT.

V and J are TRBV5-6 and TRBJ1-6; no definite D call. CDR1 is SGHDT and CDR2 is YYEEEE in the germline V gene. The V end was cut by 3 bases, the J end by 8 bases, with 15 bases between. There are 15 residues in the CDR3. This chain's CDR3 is CASSYPPPSDSPLHF. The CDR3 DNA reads TGTGCCAGCAGCTACCCGCCCCCGTCGGATTCACCCCTCCACTTT. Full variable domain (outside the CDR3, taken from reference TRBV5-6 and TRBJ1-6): DAGVTQSPTHLIKTRGQQVTLRCSPKSGHDTVSWYQQALGQGPQFIFQYYEEEERQRGNFPDRFSGHQFPNYSSELNVNALLLGDSALYLCASSYPPPSDSPLHFGNGTRLTVT.

CDR3 sequence: CASSQQGGTDTQYF. CDR3 DNA sequence: TGCGCCAGCAGCCAGCAAGGGGGCACAGATACGCAGTATTTT. This chain links TRBV4-1 with TRBJ2-3; possible D gene TRBD1, 5 bases. From germline, CDR1 is MGHRA and CDR2 YSYEKL. The CDR3 totals 14 residues. V was shortened by 3 bases and J by 1 base, with 8 bases between the two germline ends.

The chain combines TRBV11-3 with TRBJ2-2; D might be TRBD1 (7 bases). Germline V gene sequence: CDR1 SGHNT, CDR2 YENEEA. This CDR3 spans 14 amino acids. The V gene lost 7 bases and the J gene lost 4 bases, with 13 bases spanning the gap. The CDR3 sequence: CASKEGALTGELFF. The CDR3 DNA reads TGTGCCAGCAAGGAGGGGGCTCTCACCGGGGAGCTGTTTTTT.